One and the same sample provided the 26 T cell receptor beta chains below, sequenced in a study of T cell responses to AZD1222 COVID-19 vaccine. Sequencing was performed with immunoSEQ multiplex PCR; in TCRdb, only in-frame clones are kept and a portion is missing. The ten top clones account for about 2.3%, within a sample of some 150,000 clones. The source material was peripheral blood. The receptors were gathered from an adult in good health.

This sequence joins TRBV3-1 (or the pseudogene TRBV3-2) and TRBJ2-5, with TRBD2 matching over 10 bases. The CDR3 extends over 17 amino acids. Trimming at V came to 0 bases and at J to 5 bases, leaving 9 bases not matched to a gene. The V gene's germline CDR1 is LGHDT and CDR2 YNNKEL (reference sequence). As DNA, the CDR3 is TGTGCCAGCAGCCAAGATGGGATAGCGGGGGGTTGGGAGACCCAGTACTTC. This sequence encodes CASSQDGIAGGWETQYF.

V gene TRBV5-5 combines with J gene TRBJ2-2; no definite D call. V was clipped by 4 bases and J by 4 bases, with 17 bases between them. Germline assignment: CDR1 SGHKS and CDR2 YYEKEE (reference sequence). CDR3 size: 16 residues. Here the CDR3 reads CASSPRREASTGELFF. In DNA, the CDR3 is TGTGCCAGCAGCCCGCGTCGAGAGGCCTCCACCGGGGAGCTGTTTTTT.

V and J are TRBV12-3 or TRBV12-4 and TRBJ1-1; no definite D call. Trimming took off 8 bases at V and 4 bases at J, with 14 bases between the two ends. The CDR3 covers 13 residues. The CDR3 DNA is TGTGCCAGCGCCAGACAAGGTCCCACTGAAGCTTTCTTT. This encodes CASARQGPTEAFF.

The rearrangement uses TRBV21-1 and TRBJ2-1; the table's D call, TRBD2, has no DNA check behind it. TRBV21-1 is given as a pseudogene. The CDR3 loop spans 15 amino acids. Here the CDR3 reads CASSLRRGPRNEQFF. The DNA for the CDR3 is TGTGCCAGCAGCCTGAGGCGGGGGCCAAGGAATGAGCAGTTCTTC.

The chain uses TRBV27 and TRBJ1-1; D perhaps matches TRBD1 (5 bases). Trimming stripped 7 bases from V and 7 bases from J, with 10 bases between. The CDR3 totals 11 residues. Looked up from germline, CDR1 is MNHEY and CDR2 is SMNVEV (reference sequence). CDR3 amino acids: CASNRGDEAFF. Here the CDR3 DNA reads TGTGCCAGCAACCGGGGGGATGAAGCTTTCTTT.

The chain joins TRBV10-2 to TRBJ1-6; unclear D gene. Trimming left V 0 bases short and J 5 bases short, with 8 bases between. Germline values: CDR1 WSHSY, CDR2 SAAADI. This CDR3 spans 15 amino acids. The chain's CDR3 is CASSESWRDNSPLHF. The CDR3 DNA reads TGCGCCAGCAGTGAGTCGTGGAGAGATAATTCACCCCTCCACTTT.

The chain combines TRBV19 with TRBJ1-1; maybe TRBD1 (6 bases). The CDR3 length is 13 residues. Trimming left V 3 bases short and J 1 base short, with 6 bases between. Germline CDR1 is LNHDA and CDR2 is SQIVND (reference sequence). DNA of the CDR3: TGTGCCAGTAGTATGACAGGGAACACTGAAGCTTTCTTT. It translates to CASSMTGNTEAFF.

V usage is TRBV29-1 and J usage is TRBJ2-2; D could derive from TRBD1 or TRBD2 (6 bases each). The V gene lost 4 bases and the J gene lost 5 bases, with 14 bases spanning the gap. The CDR3 contains 14 residues. The germline gives CDR1 SQVTM, CDR2 ANQGSEA. Written as DNA, the CDR3 is TGCAGCGTTGTGGGTGGGGGGCAGACCGGGGAGCTGTTTTTT. Protein: CSVVGGGQTGELFF.

The chain is built from TRBV6-6 and TRBJ2-7; no reliable D call. Germline-derived CDR1 and CDR2 are MNHNY and SVGAGI (reference sequence). The CDR3 sequence is 15 residues long. Between the trimmed V and J ends, which lost 6 bases and 2 bases, there was a span of 17 bases. DNA of the CDR3: TGTGCCAGCAGGGGCCCTGGTTCCCCCCCCTACGAGCAGTACTTC. This gives the protein CASRGPGSPPYEQYF.

The rearrangement links TRBV19 to TRBJ2-1; 8 positions agree with TRBD2. The V gene end was trimmed by 5 bases and the J gene end by 8 bases; junction bases not matched to a gene: 8. The length of the CDR3 is 14 residues. In germline, CDR1 is LNHDA, CDR2 SQIVND (reference sequence). The CDR3 sequence is CASSSAGEADEQFF. The CDR3 DNA sequence: TGTGCCAGTAGTTCAGCGGGGGAGGCCGATGAGCAGTTCTTC.

The genes are TRBV6-6 and TRBJ2-2; no clear D gene. This CDR3 comprises 12 residues. Germline lookup yields CDR1 MNHNY and CDR2 SVGAGI (reference sequence). V gave up 6 bases and J gave up 6 bases, with 8 bases separating them. The CDR3 here is CASSPVAGELFF. The CDR3 coding sequence is TGTGCCAGCAGCCCCGTGGCCGGGGAGCTGTTTTTT.

The V and J genes are TRBV5-1 and TRBJ2-2; 12 bases align to TRBD1. Trimming cost V 3 bases and J 5 bases; bases outside gene matches: 2. The CDR3 runs 15 residues. The germline CDR1 and CDR2 sequences are SGHRS and YFSETQ. The CDR3 region has the DNA TGCGCCAGCAGCTGGGACAGGGGGCAAACCGGGGAGCTGTTTTTT. This codes for CASSWDRGQTGELFF.

The rearrangement links TRBV19 to TRBJ2-5; 9 bases are a match to TRBD2. This CDR3 has 17 amino acids. From germline, CDR1 is LNHDA and CDR2 SQIVND (reference sequence). V trimming: 0 bases; J trimming: 7 bases; junction bases outside the gene matches: 12. The CDR3 DNA reads as TGTGCCAGTAGTATAGATCCGGCTAGCGGGACCAGGGGGACCCAGTACTTC. Its protein product is CASSIDPASGTRGTQYF.

This chain joins TRBV18 and TRBJ1-1, with TRBD1 identical over 8 bases. Per the germline V gene, CDR1 is KGHSH and CDR2 is LQKENI. CDR3 length: 13 amino acids. Trimming at V came to 5 bases and at J to 3 bases, leaving 2 bases not matched to a gene. The CDR3 DNA sequence: TGTGCCAGCTCAAACAGGGGGGACACTGAAGCTTTCTTT. Amino acid sequence: CASSNRGDTEAFF.

The chain combines TRBV6-6 with TRBJ2-2; 7 bases are shared with TRBD1. Trimming removed 4 bases from V and 6 bases from J; junction bases left unmatched: 5. Germline CDR1 MNHNY, CDR2 SVGAGI (reference sequence). CDR3 length equals 14 residues. The chain's CDR3 is CASSWVTGSGELFF. The CDR3 DNA reads as TGTGCCAGCAGTTGGGTGACAGGGTCCGGGGAGCTGTTTTTT.

The chain employs TRBV5-1 and TRBJ2-5; 8 bases are shared with TRBD1. The ends lost 4 bases at V and 1 base at J; junction bases unmatched: 3. Germline-derived CDR1 and CDR2 are SGHRS and YFSETQ. The length of the CDR3 is 14 residues. CDR3 bases: TGCGCCAGCAGCCGAGGACAGGGCCAAGAGACCCAGTACTTC. This gives the protein CASSRGQGQETQYF.

V usage is TRBV6-6 and J usage is TRBJ2-6; a weak D match, TRBD1 (5 bases). This CDR3 region has 16 residues. The germline CDR1 and CDR2 sequences are MNHNY and SVGAGI (reference sequence). Trimming removed 2 bases at V and 0 bases at J, with 8 bases between. The CDR3 spells CASSYGASSGANVLTF. Written as DNA, the CDR3 is TGTGCCAGCAGTTACGGGGCAAGCTCTGGGGCCAACGTCCTGACTTTC.

The chain has TRBV6-5 and TRBJ2-7, with D perhaps TRBD2 (5 bases). The V end lost 3 bases, the J end lost 5 bases, and 17 bases lay between the germline ends. The CDR3 is 15 amino acids. Germline values: CDR1 MNHEY, CDR2 SVGAGI. CDR3 DNA: TGTGCCAGCAGTTATAGAGAGGGTTTTGGGCACGAGCAGTACTTC. Residues: CASSYREGFGHEQYF.

This chain joins TRBV6-6 and TRBJ1-6, with D unclear. The CDR3 has 12 residues. Deletions cut 7 bases from V and 10 bases from J, with 11 bases between. The V gene's germline CDR1 is MNHNY and CDR2 SVGAGI (reference sequence). CDR3 in amino acids: CASTTSESPLHF. The CDR3 DNA reads TGTGCCAGCACCACGTCGGAATCACCCCTCCACTTT.

The rearrangement uses TRBV11-2 and TRBJ2-7, with D perhaps matching TRBD2 (5 bases). CDR3 length: 15 residues. Germline values: CDR1 SGHAT, CDR2 FQNNGV. Trimming stripped 0 bases from V and 4 bases from J, with 13 bases between. CDR3 DNA sequence: TGTGCCAGCAGCTTAGATCGACGGCCGGGGTACGAGCAGTACTTC. Its protein product is CASSLDRRPGYEQYF.

The gene calls are TRBV20-1 and TRBJ1-2; D is unresolved. In germline, CDR1 is DFQATT, CDR2 SNEGSKA (reference sequence). The CDR3 has 8 amino acids. This CDR3 reads CRTGGYTF. CDR3 nucleotides: TGCAGGACCGGTGGCTACACCTTC.

This chain uses TRBV7-2 with TRBJ2-5; a weak D match, TRBD1 (5 bases). Germline lookup yields CDR1 SGHTA and CDR2 FQGNSA. The CDR3 is 15 amino acids. V was cut by 1 base and J by 4 bases, with 13 bases left in between. The CDR3 sequence: CASSLEAGRRETQYF. The CDR3 DNA sequence: TGTGCCAGCAGCTTAGAGGCAGGGCGTCGAGAGACCCAGTACTTC.

Turning to this clone: This specimen includes other DNA sequences encoding the same CDR3. The genes are TRBV19 and TRBJ1-2; TRBD1 aligns across 7 bases. The CDR3 loop spans 13 amino acids. V trimming: 7 bases; J trimming: 2 bases; junction bases outside the gene matches: 4. Germline CDR1 is LNHDA and CDR2 is SQIVND (reference sequence). CDR3 coding DNA: TGTGCCAGTAAACAGGGGCCAAACTATGGCTACACCTTC. This codes for CASKQGPNYGYTF. Filled out from reference TRBV19 and TRBJ1-2, the complete variable domain reads DGGITQSPKYLFRKEGQNVTLSCEQNLNHDAMYWYRQDPGQGLRLIYYSQIVNDFQKGDIAEGYSVSREKKESFPLTVTSAQKNPTAFYLCASKQGPNYGYTFGSGTRLTVV.

The V and J genes are TRBV7-2 and TRBJ1-4; the match to TRBD1 covers 8 bases. Unmatched junction bases numbered 7, after V lost 5 bases and J lost 8 bases. Germline-derived CDR1 and CDR2 are SGHTA and FQGNSA. This CDR3 spans 14 amino acids. Here the CDR3 DNA reads TGTGCCAGCAGCCCCCGACAGGGGAGGGAAAAACTGTTTTTT. Translated, it gives CASSPRQGREKLFF.

J is TRBJ2-1 and V is TRBV14; perhaps TRBD2 as D (5 bases). Germline CDR1 SGHDN, CDR2 FVKESK. Trimming took 1 base from V and 7 from J, leaving 8 bases between them. The length of the CDR3 is 13 residues. The CDR3 reads CASSQVRGNEQFF. The CDR3 DNA sequence: TGTGCCAGCAGCCAAGTACGAGGGAATGAGCAGTTCTTC.

The chain employs TRBV7-3 and TRBJ1-1; tentatively, D is TRBD1 (5 bases). CDR1 and CDR2 from the germline V gene are SGHTA and FQGTGA. The CDR3 is 14 amino acids. V lost 5 bases and J 1 base, leaving 11 bases between the germline ends. CDR3 DNA sequence: TGTGCCAGCAGCCTCGGGGGTTGGAACACTGAAGCTTTCTTT. Its translation is CASSLGGWNTEAFF.